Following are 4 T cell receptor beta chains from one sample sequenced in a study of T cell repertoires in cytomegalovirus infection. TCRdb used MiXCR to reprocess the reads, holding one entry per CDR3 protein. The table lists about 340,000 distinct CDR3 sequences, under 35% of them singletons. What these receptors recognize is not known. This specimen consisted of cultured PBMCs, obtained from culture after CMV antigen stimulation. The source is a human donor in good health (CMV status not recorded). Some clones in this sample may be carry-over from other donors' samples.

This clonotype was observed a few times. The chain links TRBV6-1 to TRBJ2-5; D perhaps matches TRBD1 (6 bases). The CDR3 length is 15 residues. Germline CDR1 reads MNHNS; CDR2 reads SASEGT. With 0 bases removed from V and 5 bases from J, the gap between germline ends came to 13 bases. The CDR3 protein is CASSEAKGGLETQYF. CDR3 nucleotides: TGTGCCAGCAGTGAAGCAAAAGGGGGTTTGGAGACCCAGTACTTC.

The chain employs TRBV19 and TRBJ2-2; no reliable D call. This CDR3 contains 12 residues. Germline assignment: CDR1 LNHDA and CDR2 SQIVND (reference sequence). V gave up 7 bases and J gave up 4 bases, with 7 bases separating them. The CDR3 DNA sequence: TGTGCCAGTACCCGGCTCACCGGGGAGCTGTTTTTT. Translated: CASTRLTGELFF.

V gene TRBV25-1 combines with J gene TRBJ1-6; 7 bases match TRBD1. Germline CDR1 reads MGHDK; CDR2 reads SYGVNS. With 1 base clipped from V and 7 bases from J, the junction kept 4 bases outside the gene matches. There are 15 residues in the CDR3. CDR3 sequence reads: CASSEWGRGNSPLHF. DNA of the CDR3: TGTGCCAGCAGTGAATGGGGCAGGGGGAATTCACCCCTCCACTTT.

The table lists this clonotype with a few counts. The CDR3 region is CASREGPWDGSYEQYF. CDR3 bases: TGCGCCAGCAGGGAAGGGCCCTGGGACGGATCCTACGAGCAGTACTTC. The genes are TRBV10-2 and TRBJ2-7, with D perhaps assigned TRBD1 or TRBD2 (5 bases each). CDR3 length: 16 residues. Germline CDR1 reads WSHSY; CDR2 reads SAAADI. The V and J ends lost 6 bases and 1 base respectively, with 19 bases between them.